This T cell receptor beta chain was sequenced for a study of T-cell reconstitution after alpha-beta-depleted transplantation in children. This clonotype was recorded many times. The CDR3 extends over 15 amino acids. Germline V CDR1 and CDR2: SGHTA, FQGNSA. V gave up 2 bases and J gave up 8 bases; unmatched junction bases: 8. Unique molecular identifiers were incorporated into the prepared TCRbeta library. TCRdb reanalysed the PCR reads using MiXCR and keeps one entry per CDR3 protein. The sample has more than 85,000 distinct CDR3 sequences; approximately 8% are singletons. The TCR sequence derives from a boy aged 2 to 10 with acute lymphoblastic leukemia, due to receive a stem cell transplant. The genes are TRBV7-2 and TRBJ2-7, with 11 nucleotides matching TRBD2. Sample: PBMCs, taken before TCRalphabeta/CD19-depleted stem cell transplant. CDR3 sequence reads: CASSLTSGGPTQQYF. The DNA for the CDR3 is TGTGCCAGCAGCTTAACTAGCGGGGGACCTACGCAGCAGTACTTC.